One T cell receptor (beta chain) is described in this entry. The antigen is unknown. Sequencing of each sample assayed approximately 110,000 TCR templates. TCRdb's copy holds only in-frame clones and misses some; the assay was immunoSEQ multiplex PCR. In the table there are roughly 100,000 clones, about 93% of which are singletons. These data are taken from a study of siplizumab effects on memory and regulatory T cells. Study-wide results and caveats: Both greater diversity than memory cells and a major contribution to the alloresponse seemed to characterize naive T cells. Siplizumab gave mappable alloreactive CD4+ clones an average Treg-derived fraction of over 65%, against roughly 29% in controls. Siplizumab cultures yielded proliferating Tregs whose suppressive function was not confirmed.

Germline V CDR1 and CDR2: MNHNS, SASEGT. V shed 8 bases and J shed 6 bases, with 14 bases lying between them. The CDR3 totals 14 residues. The sequenced sample consisted of Tregs sorted from blood. J is TRBJ1-6 and V is TRBV6-1; D call uncertain. This receptor was obtained from a human donor in good health. The CDR3 here is CASGRETANSPLHF. As DNA, the CDR3 is TGTGCCAGCGGACGAGAGACCGCTAATTCACCCCTCCACTTT.